This T cell receptor (beta chain) is from a study of blood T cells in healthy people across ages. Across the study: Template switching retrieved approximately one barcoded beta molecule for each two T cells.

Researchers isolated at least 7 million PBMCs per sample. Then a second PCR, running roughly 7 to 11 cycles, was carried out with a sample-barcoded 5' primer and a J-beta primer mix. Via MiXCR, TCRdb re-called the 5' RACE reads, giving one row per CDR3 protein. Here the sample spans 800,000 or so distinct CDR3 sequences, around half being singletons. This CDR3 spans 14 amino acids. Trimming stripped 6 bases from V and 1 base from J, with 13 bases between. As to this clonotype: Its specificity is not known.

Study-wide results and caveats: The fall in TCR beta diversity per million T cells was roughly linear with age.

The sample comprised blood. V and J are TRBV12-3 or TRBV12-4 and TRBJ2-7; unclear D gene. This receptor was taken from an elderly man in good health. The CDR3: CASRTRIDSYEQYF. Here the CDR3 DNA reads TGTGCCAGCAGGACCCGGATAGATTCCTACGAGCAGTACTTC.